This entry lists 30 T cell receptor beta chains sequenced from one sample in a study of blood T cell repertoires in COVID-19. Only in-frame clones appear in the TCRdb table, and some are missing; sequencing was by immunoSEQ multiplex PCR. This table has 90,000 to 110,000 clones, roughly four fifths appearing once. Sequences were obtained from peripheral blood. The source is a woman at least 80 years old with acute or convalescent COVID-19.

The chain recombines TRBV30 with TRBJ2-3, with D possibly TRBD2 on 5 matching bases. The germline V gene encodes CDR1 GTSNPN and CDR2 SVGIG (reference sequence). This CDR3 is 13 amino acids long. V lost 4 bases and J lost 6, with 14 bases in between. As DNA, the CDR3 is TGTGCCTGGACAAACGGGATTCGGGATACGCAGTATTTT. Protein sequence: CAWTNGIRDTQYF.

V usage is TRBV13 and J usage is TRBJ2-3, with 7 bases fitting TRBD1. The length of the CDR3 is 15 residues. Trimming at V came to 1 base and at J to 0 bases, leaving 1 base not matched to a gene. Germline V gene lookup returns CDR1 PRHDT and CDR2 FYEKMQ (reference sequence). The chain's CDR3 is CASSLADRSTDTQYF. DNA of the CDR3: TGTGCCAGCAGCTTAGCGGACAGGAGCACAGATACGCAGTATTTT.

The CDR3: CASSGPTGTGGGQPQHF. Written as DNA, the CDR3 is TGTGCCAGCAGCGGACCGACGGGGACAGGGGGAGGGCAGCCCCAGCATTTT. The chain joins TRBV16 to TRBJ1-5, with 11 bases aligning to TRBD1. Germline V gene sequence: CDR1 KGHSY, CDR2 FQNENV. There are 17 residues in the CDR3. V lost 5 bases to trimming and J lost 7 bases; unmatched junction nucleotides: 13.

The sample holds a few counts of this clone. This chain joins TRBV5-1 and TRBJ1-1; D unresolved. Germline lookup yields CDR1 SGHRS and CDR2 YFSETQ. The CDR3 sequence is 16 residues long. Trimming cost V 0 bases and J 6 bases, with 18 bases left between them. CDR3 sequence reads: CASSLAFLVEGAEAFF. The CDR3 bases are TGCGCCAGCAGCTTGGCCTTCCTTGTTGAGGGAGCTGAAGCTTTCTTT.

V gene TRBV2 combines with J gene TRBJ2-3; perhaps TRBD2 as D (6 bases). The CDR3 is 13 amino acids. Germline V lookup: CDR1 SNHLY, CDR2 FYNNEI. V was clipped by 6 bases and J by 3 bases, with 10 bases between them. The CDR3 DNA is TGTGCCAGCAGGGGGGACTTAACAGATACGCAGTATTTT. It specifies CASRGDLTDTQYF.

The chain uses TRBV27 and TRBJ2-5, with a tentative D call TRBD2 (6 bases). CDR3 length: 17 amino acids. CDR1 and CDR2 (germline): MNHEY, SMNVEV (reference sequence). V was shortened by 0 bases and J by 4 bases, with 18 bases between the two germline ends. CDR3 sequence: CASSLSREYRGGETQYF. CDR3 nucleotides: TGTGCCAGCAGTTTATCCCGGGAGTATCGGGGAGGAGAGACCCAGTACTTC.

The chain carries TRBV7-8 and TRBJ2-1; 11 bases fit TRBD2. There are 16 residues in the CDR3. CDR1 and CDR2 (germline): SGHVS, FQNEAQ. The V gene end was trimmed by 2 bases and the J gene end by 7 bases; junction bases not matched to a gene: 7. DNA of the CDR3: TGTGCCAGCAGCTTACGGGACCCTAGCGGGAGGAATGAGCAGTTCTTC. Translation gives CASSLRDPSGRNEQFF.

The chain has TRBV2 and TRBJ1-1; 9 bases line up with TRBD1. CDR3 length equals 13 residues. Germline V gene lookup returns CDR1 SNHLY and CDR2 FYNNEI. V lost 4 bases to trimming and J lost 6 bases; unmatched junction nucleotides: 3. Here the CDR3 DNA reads TGTGCCAGCAGTGGGACAGGGGCGCCTGAAGCTTTCTTT. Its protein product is CASSGTGAPEAFF.

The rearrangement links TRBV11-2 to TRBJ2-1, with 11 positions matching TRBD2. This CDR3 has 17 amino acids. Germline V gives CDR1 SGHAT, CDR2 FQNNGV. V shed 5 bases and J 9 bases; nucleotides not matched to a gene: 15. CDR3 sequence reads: CASSPLGASGGRGEQFF. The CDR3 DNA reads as TGTGCCAGCAGCCCCCTGGGTGCTAGCGGGGGGCGCGGTGAGCAGTTCTTC.

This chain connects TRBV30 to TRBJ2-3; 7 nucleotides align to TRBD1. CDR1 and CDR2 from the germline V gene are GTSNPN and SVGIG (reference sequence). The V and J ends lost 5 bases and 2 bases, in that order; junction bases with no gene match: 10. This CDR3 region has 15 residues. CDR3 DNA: TGTGCCTGGGGAAGCAAAACAGGGGTCACAGATACGCAGTATTTT. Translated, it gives CAWGSKTGVTDTQYF.

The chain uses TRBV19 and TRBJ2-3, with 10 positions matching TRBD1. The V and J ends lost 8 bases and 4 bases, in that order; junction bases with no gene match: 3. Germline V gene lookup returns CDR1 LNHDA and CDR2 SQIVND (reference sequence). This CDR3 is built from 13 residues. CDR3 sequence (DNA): TGTGCCAGTCGACAGGGGGCCGCAGATACGCAGTATTTT. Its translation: CASRQGAADTQYF.

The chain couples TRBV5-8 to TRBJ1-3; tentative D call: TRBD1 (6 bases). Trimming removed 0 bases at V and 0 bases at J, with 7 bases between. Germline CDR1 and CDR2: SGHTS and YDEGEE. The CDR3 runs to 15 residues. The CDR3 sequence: CASSLGTDSGNTIYF. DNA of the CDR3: TGTGCCAGCAGCTTGGGGACAGACTCTGGAAACACCATATATTTT.

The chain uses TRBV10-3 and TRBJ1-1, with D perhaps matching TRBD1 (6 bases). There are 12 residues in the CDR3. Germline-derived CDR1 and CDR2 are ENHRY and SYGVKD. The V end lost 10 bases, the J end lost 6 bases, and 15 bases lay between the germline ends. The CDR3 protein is CATSDRGPEAFF. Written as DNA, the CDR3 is TGTGCCACCTCGGACAGAGGTCCTGAAGCTTTCTTT.

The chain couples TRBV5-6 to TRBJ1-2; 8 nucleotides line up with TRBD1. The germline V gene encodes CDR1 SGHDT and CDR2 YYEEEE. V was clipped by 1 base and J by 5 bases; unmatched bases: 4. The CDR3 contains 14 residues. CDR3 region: CASSLLGQDYGYTF. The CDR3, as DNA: TGTGCCAGCAGCTTGTTGGGACAGGATTATGGCTACACCTTC.

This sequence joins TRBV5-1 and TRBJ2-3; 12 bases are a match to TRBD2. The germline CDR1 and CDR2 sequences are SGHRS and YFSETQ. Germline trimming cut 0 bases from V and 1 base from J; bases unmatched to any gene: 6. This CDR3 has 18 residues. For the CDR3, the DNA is TGCGCCAGCAGCTTGGCCCTGACTAGCGGGAGCCGCACAGATACGCAGTATTTT. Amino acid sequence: CASSLALTSGSRTDTQYF.

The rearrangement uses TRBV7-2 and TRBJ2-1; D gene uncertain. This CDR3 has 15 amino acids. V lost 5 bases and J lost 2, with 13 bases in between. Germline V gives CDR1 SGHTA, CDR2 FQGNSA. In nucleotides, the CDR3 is TGTGCCAGCAGCCCCCACTCCCTCACCTACAATGAGCAGTTCTTC. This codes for CASSPHSLTYNEQFF.

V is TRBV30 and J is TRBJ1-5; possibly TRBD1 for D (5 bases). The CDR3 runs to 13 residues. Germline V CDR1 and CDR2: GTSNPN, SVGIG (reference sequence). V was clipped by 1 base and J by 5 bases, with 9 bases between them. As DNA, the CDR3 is TGTGCCTGGAGTGAGGGGTTGGATCAGCCCCAGCATTTT. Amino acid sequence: CAWSEGLDQPQHF.

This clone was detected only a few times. The CDR3 DNA is TGTGCCTGGGCGGATCCGGGACTGATCTACGAGCAGTACGTC. This codes for CAWADPGLIYEQYV. The rearrangement joins TRBV30 to TRBJ2-7, with D tentatively TRBD2 (6 bases). Trimming stripped 5 bases from V and 3 bases from J, with 17 bases between. Germline V gene lookup returns CDR1 GTSNPN and CDR2 SVGIG (reference sequence). CDR3 length: 14 residues.

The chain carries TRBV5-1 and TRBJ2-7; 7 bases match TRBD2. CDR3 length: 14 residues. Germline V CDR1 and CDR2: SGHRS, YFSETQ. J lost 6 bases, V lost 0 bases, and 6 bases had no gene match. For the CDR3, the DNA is TGCGCCAGCAGCTTGGGTGGGAGGGCCGCCGAGCAGTACTTC. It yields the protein CASSLGGRAAEQYF.

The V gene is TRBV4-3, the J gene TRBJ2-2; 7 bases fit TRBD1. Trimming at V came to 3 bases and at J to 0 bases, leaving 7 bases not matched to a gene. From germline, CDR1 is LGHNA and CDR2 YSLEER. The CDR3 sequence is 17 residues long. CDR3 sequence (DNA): TGCGCCAGCAGCCAGGTCCCGGGACAGACGAACACCGGGGAGCTGTTTTTT. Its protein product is CASSQVPGQTNTGELFF.

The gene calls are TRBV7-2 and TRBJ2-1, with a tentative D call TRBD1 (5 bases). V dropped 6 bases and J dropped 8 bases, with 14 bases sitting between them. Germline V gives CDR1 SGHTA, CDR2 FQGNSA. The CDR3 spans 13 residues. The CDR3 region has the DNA TGTGCCAGCAGGAAAGGATCAGGGTATGAGCAGTTCTTC. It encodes CASRKGSGYEQFF.

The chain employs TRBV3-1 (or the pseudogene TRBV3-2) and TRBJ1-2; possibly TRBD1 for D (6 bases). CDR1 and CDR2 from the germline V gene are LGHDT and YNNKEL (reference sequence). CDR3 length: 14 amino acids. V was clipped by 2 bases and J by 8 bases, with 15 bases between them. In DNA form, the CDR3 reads TGTGCCAGCAGCCAAAATACAGGGTATGCAGGCTACACCTTC. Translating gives CASSQNTGYAGYTF.

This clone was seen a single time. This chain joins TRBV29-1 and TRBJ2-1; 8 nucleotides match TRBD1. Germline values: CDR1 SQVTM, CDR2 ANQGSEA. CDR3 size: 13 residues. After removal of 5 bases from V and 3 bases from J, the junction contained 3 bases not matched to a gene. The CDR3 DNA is TGCAGCGTTCAGGGGGCTAACTACAATGAGCAGTTCTTC. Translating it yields CSVQGANYNEQFF.

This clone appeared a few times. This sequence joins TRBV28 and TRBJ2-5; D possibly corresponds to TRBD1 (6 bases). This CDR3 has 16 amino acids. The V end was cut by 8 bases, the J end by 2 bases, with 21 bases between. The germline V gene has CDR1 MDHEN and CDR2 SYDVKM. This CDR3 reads CASRRSGRGGQETQYF. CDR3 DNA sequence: TGTGCCAGCCGACGCTCAGGCAGGGGTGGTCAAGAGACCCAGTACTTC.

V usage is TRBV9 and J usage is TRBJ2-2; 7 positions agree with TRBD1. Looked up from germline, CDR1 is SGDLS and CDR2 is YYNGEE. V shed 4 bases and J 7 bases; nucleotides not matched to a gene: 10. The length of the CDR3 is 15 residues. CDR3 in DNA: TGTGCCAGCAGCCCCCACAGGGGCACCGGCGGGGAGCTGTTTTTT. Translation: CASSPHRGTGGELFF.

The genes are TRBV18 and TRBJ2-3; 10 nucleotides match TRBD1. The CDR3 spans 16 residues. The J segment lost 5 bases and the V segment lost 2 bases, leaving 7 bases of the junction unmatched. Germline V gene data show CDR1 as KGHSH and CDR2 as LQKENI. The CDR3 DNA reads TGTGCCAGCTCACCATCTTTGGACAGGGGGGTAGATACGCAGTATTTT. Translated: CASSPSLDRGVDTQYF.

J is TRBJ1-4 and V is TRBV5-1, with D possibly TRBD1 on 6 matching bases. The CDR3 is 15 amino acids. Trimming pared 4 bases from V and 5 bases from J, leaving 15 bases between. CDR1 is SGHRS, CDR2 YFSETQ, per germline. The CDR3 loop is CASSSGGTSNEKLFF. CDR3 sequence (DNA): TGCGCCAGCAGCAGCGGGGGGACATCGAATGAAAAACTGTTTTTT. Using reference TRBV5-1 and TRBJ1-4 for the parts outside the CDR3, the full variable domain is KAGVTQTPRYLIKTRGQQVTLSCSPISGHRSVSWYQQTPGQGLQFLFEYFSETQRNKGNFPGRFSGRQFSNSRSEMNVSTLELGDSALYLCASSSGGTSNEKLFFGSGTQLSVL.

In DNA, the CDR3 is TGCGCCAGCAGCTTGACAGGGGGATACGAGCAGTACGTC. This translates into CASSLTGGYEQYV. The genes are TRBV5-1 and TRBJ2-7; 8 nucleotides line up with TRBD1. This CDR3 has 13 residues. After removal of 1 base from V and 4 bases from J, the junction contained 1 base not matched to a gene. CDR1 and CDR2 (germline): SGHRS, YFSETQ.

In DNA form, the CDR3 reads TGTGCCAGCACCGTAGAGACTAGCGAAAGCGGGGGGGCCACAGATACGCAGTATTTT. Amino acids: CASTVETSESGGATDTQYF. The chain employs TRBV21-1 and TRBJ2-3; TRBD2 is the table's D call, not checked against the DNA. TRBV21-1 is a recognized pseudogene. This CDR3 region has 19 residues.

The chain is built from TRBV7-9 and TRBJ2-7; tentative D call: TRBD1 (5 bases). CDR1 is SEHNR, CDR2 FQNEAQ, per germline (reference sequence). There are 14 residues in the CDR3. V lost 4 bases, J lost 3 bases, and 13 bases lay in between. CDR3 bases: TGTGCCAGCAGCTCCTTGGGGCAGTTCTACGAGCAGTACTTC. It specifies CASSSLGQFYEQYF.